The 20 T cell receptor beta chains below come from one sample, sequenced in a study of shared clonotypes between healthy human individuals. Naivety among CD8 cells was defined by CD45RO negativity and positive CCR7 selection, thereby excluding terminally differentiated effector memory CD45RA+ cells. Sequenced by immunoSEQ multiplex PCR; TCRdb stores in-frame clones only, minus some. The sample carries just over 2,000,000 clones, around 96% recorded once. Sequencing input: naive CD8+ T cells sorted from blood. These receptors originate from a man between 18 and 29 years old in good health.

The V gene is TRBV27, the J gene TRBJ2-3; 10 bases agree with TRBD2. Germline CDR1 is MNHEY and CDR2 is SMNVEV (reference sequence). Unmatched junction bases numbered 5, after V lost 3 bases and J lost 2 bases. This CDR3 is 16 amino acids long. CDR3 DNA sequence: TGTGCCAGCAGTTTTACCGGGACTAGCGCCACAGATACGCAGTATTTT. Protein product: CASSFTGTSATDTQYF.

This chain joins TRBV7-9 and TRBJ2-7; D may be TRBD2 (5 bases). The CDR3 extends over 15 amino acids. Germline CDR1 and CDR2: SEHNR and FQNEAQ (reference sequence). The V gene lost 5 bases and the J gene lost 4 bases, with 18 bases spanning the gap. This CDR3 is CASSPVAPRLYEQYF. The CDR3 DNA follows: TGTGCCAGCAGCCCGGTTGCCCCCCGACTATACGAGCAGTACTTC.

This chain joins TRBV4-1 and TRBJ1-6; D uncertain. From germline, CDR1 is MGHRA and CDR2 YSYEKL. Deletions cut 1 base from V and 10 bases from J, with 14 bases between. The length of the CDR3 is 15 residues. CDR3 residues: CASSQGQAGNSPLHF. The CDR3, as DNA: TGCGCCAGCAGCCAAGGGCAGGCAGGTAACTCACCCCTCCACTTT.

A single count supports this clone. The chain carries TRBV9 and TRBJ1-1; TRBD1 agrees at 8 bases. The CDR3 has 16 residues. Losses at the gene ends were 0 bases for V and 1 base for J; bases not matched to a gene: 5. The germline gives CDR1 SGDLS, CDR2 YYNGEE. Here the CDR3 reads CASSVGQGAANTEAFF. DNA of the CDR3: TGTGCCAGCAGCGTAGGGCAGGGGGCAGCGAACACTGAAGCTTTCTTT.

The rearrangement joins TRBV7-9 to TRBJ2-7, with 10 nucleotides matching TRBD2. Germline CDR1 and CDR2: SEHNR and FQNEAQ (reference sequence). The J segment lost 1 base and the V segment lost 5 bases, leaving 11 bases of the junction unmatched. The CDR3 totals 17 residues. The CDR3 DNA sequence: TGTGCCAGCAGCCCCCCGGGGAGCGGGGGGGCGTCCTACGAGCAGTACTTC. Amino acid sequence: CASSPPGSGGASYEQYF.

This chain joins TRBV9 and TRBJ2-1, with a weak D call TRBD1 (5 bases). The V end lost 4 bases, the J end lost 9 bases, and 14 bases lay between the germline ends. The CDR3 loop spans 13 amino acids. Germline lookup yields CDR1 SGDLS and CDR2 YYNGEE. CDR3 nucleotides: TGTGCCAGCAGCATTGGACATCTCGGTGAGCAGTTCTTC. This gives the protein CASSIGHLGEQFF.

Regarding this clone: This specimen includes other DNA sequences encoding the same CDR3. The chain has TRBV9 and TRBJ2-7, with D possibly being TRBD2 (6 bases). Germline V gene data show CDR1 as SGDLS and CDR2 as YYNGEE. Trimming cost V 2 bases and J 1 base, with 10 bases left between them. This CDR3 comprises 14 residues. Written as DNA, the CDR3 is TGTGCCAGCAGCGTGGAGGGCCTGTCCTACGAGCAGTACTTC. Translating it yields CASSVEGLSYEQYF.

The CDR3 loop is CASSEGYREYGDEQFF. The CDR3 DNA reads as TGTGCCAGCAGCGAAGGTTACAGGGAGTACGGCGATGAGCAGTTCTTC. The chain uses TRBV7-9 and TRBJ2-1, with D perhaps matching TRBD1 (6 bases). V shed 5 bases and J shed 8 bases, with 22 bases lying between them. Germline lookup yields CDR1 SEHNR and CDR2 FQNEAQ (reference sequence). The CDR3 runs 16 residues.

J is TRBJ1-2 and V is TRBV2; 9 bases are a match to TRBD1. The CDR3 totals 19 residues. CDR1 and CDR2 (germline): SNHLY, FYNNEI. The V gene end was trimmed by 3 bases and the J gene end by 1 base; junction bases not matched to a gene: 15. The DNA of the CDR3 is TGTGCCAGCAGTGACCCGCCGACAGGGGGAAAGACTTATAACTATGGCTACACCTTC. Residues: CASSDPPTGGKTYNYGYTF. Based on the CDR3 plus reference TRBV2 and TRBJ1-2, the full variable domain is EPEVTQTPSHQVTQMGQEVILRCVPISNHLYFYWYRQILGQKVEFLVSFYNNEISEKSEIFDDQFSVERPDGSNFTLKIRSTKLEDSAMYFCASSDPPTGGKTYNYGYTFGSGTRLTVV.

V is TRBV6-5 and J is TRBJ2-7; D may be TRBD1 (6 bases). The V gene lost 4 bases and the J gene lost 1 base, with 11 bases spanning the gap. The CDR3 length is 14 residues. Germline V CDR1 and CDR2: MNHEY, SVGAGI. The CDR3 loop reads CASSSLDSSYEQYF. CDR3 DNA sequence: TGTGCCAGCAGTTCCCTGGACAGTTCCTACGAGCAGTACTTC.

The rearrangement joins TRBV28 to TRBJ1-2; D not certain. V lost 6 bases and J 3 bases, leaving 14 bases between the germline ends. Germline V CDR1 and CDR2: MDHEN, SYDVKM. The CDR3 extends over 14 amino acids. In DNA, the CDR3 is TGTGCCAGCAGCTCGGACGACGGCCACTATGGCTACACCTTC. Translation gives CASSSDDGHYGYTF.

V and J are TRBV23-1 and TRBJ1-5; D is ambiguous. Being an ORF, TRBV23-1 has a function that is uncertain. V was shortened by 7 bases and J by 0 bases, with 4 bases between the two germline ends. The CDR3 runs to 12 residues. This chain's CDR3 is CASTRSNQPQHF. The CDR3, as DNA: TGCGCCAGCACCCGTAGCAATCAGCCCCAGCATTTT.

The gene calls are TRBV6-1 and TRBJ1-5, with no clear D. Between the trimmed V and J ends, which lost 2 bases and 10 bases, there was a span of 12 bases. The CDR3 spans 13 residues. In germline, CDR1 is MNHNS, CDR2 SASEGT. Here the CDR3 reads CASSESWGYPQHF. The CDR3 nucleotides read TGTGCCAGCAGTGAATCTTGGGGTTATCCCCAGCATTTT.

The chain employs TRBV7-2 and TRBJ1-2; TRBD1 matches at 8 bases. The CDR3 is 17 amino acids. Losses at the gene ends were 5 bases for V and 0 bases for J; bases not matched to a gene: 11. Germline loops: CDR1 SGHTA, CDR2 FQGNSA. The DNA for the CDR3 is TGTGCCAGCAGCGTCACAGGGACAGGATTAGCTAACTATGGCTACACCTTC. Translated: CASSVTGTGLANYGYTF.

This sequence joins TRBV7-9 and TRBJ1-1; tentatively, D is TRBD1 (5 bases). The CDR3 is 15 amino acids. Trimming took off 5 bases at V and 10 bases at J, with 23 bases between the two ends. Per germline, CDR1 SEHNR and CDR2 FQNEAQ (reference sequence). The DNA for the CDR3 is TGTGCCAGCAGCCCCCCGACTTTGACCGAAAGGGGAGCTTTCTTT. Translation gives CASSPPTLTERGAFF.

This chain links TRBV27 with TRBJ2-7; D possibly corresponds to TRBD1 (5 bases). This CDR3 region has 16 residues. Trimming took off 0 bases at V and 7 bases at J, with 19 bases between the two ends. CDR1 and CDR2 from the germline V gene are MNHEY and SMNVEV (reference sequence). CDR3 loop: CASSLSQGHLPTEQYF. CDR3 in DNA: TGTGCCAGCAGTTTATCGCAAGGACACCTTCCTACAGAGCAGTACTTC.

The V gene is TRBV5-6, the J gene TRBJ2-3; the D gene is possibly TRBD2 (5 bases). Trimming stripped 0 bases from V and 6 bases from J, with 11 bases between. This CDR3 region has 14 residues. Germline CDR1 SGHDT, CDR2 YYEEEE. CDR3: CASSLAGWEDTQYF. For the CDR3, the DNA is TGTGCCAGCAGCTTGGCAGGCTGGGAGGATACGCAGTATTTT.

This clone was seen a handful of times. V is TRBV13 and J is TRBJ1-6, with no clear D. The CDR3 is 12 residues long. Trimming took off 5 bases at V and 9 bases at J, with 8 bases between the two ends. Looked up from germline, CDR1 is PRHDT and CDR2 is FYEKMQ (reference sequence). The CDR3, as DNA: TGTGCCAGCAGCGCGGAGGGTTCACCCCTCCACTTT. Amino acids: CASSAEGSPLHF.

The rearrangement uses TRBV7-8 and TRBJ2-7; D unclear. Trimming took 2 bases from V and 2 from J, leaving 10 bases between them. There are 14 residues in the CDR3. Germline V gene lookup returns CDR1 SGHVS and CDR2 FQNEAQ. CDR3 loop: CASSLIGRTYEQYF. The CDR3 DNA reads TGTGCCAGCAGCTTAATCGGCCGAACCTACGAGCAGTACTTC.

Turning to this clone: At the DNA level, this CDR3 is encoded by other sequences in the same sample as well. This chain uses TRBV7-9 with TRBJ1-4; 7 positions match TRBD1. The CDR3 spans 13 residues. CDR1 SEHNR and CDR2 FQNEAQ come from the germline V gene (reference sequence). The trim removed 2 bases at V and 8 bases at J, leaving 2 bases unmatched. CDR3 sequence reads: CASSLPGGEKLFF. The CDR3 nucleotides are TGTGCCAGCAGCTTACCAGGGGGGGAAAAACTGTTTTTT.